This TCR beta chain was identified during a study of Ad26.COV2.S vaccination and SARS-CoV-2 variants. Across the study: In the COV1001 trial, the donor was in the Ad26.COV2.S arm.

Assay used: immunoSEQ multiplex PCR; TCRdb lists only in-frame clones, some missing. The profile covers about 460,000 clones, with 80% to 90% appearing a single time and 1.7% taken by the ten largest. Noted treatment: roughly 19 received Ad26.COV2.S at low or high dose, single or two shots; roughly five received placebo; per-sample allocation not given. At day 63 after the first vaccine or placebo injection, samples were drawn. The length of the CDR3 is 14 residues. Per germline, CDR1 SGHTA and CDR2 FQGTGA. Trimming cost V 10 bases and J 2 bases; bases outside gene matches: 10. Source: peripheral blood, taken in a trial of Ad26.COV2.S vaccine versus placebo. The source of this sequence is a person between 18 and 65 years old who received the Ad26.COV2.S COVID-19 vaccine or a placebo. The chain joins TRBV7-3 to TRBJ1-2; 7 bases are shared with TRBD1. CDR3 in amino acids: CATVIEGQNYGYTF. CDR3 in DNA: TGTGCCACGGTGATCGAGGGACAGAACTATGGCTACACCTTC.